The 18 T cell receptor beta chains below all came from one sample that was sequenced in a study. Using its own MiXCR run on the RT-PCR reads, TCRdb lists one record per CDR3 protein. Of approximately 720,000 distinct CDR3 sequences detected, about 14% appear once; the ten largest clones hold 3.6%. Specimen: memory CD4+ T cells from blood. These receptor sequences come from a female donor in good health, serving as a healthy control.

This clonotype was observed at least ten times. The V and J genes are TRBV7-9 and TRBJ2-1, with 13 bases lining up with TRBD2. The CDR3 runs 14 residues. Germline trimming cut 5 bases from V and 9 bases from J; bases unmatched to any gene: 4. Germline loops: CDR1 SEHNR, CDR2 FQNEAQ (reference sequence). The DNA of the CDR3 is TGTGCCAGCAGCAGGACTAGCGGGAGTGGTGAGCAGTTCTTC. Its translation is CASSRTSGSGEQFF.

The chain uses TRBV5-5 and TRBJ2-5; D might be TRBD2 (7 bases). Deletions cut 4 bases from V and 5 bases from J, with 27 bases between. This CDR3 comprises 18 residues. Per the germline V gene, CDR1 is SGHKS and CDR2 is YYEKEE (reference sequence). The CDR3 spells CASSPGGSAGAARETQYF. The DNA of the CDR3 is TGTGCCAGCAGCCCTGGCGGCTCGGCGGGGGCCGCCCGGGAGACCCAGTACTTC. The whole variable domain, remainder taken from reference TRBV5-5 and TRBJ2-5, is DAGVTQSPTHLIKTRGQQVTLRCSPISGHKSVSWYQQVLGQGPQFIFQYYEKEERGRGNFPDRFSARQFPNYSSELNVNALLLGDSALYLCASSPGGSAGAARETQYFGPGTRLLVL.

The chain joins TRBV6-5 to TRBJ1-2; D is undetermined. V was clipped by 0 bases and J by 5 bases, with 10 bases between them. The CDR3 spans 14 residues. CDR1 and CDR2 from the germline V gene are MNHEY and SVGAGI. The CDR3 nucleotides read TGTGCCAGCAGTTACTCGGGTGGGGTTTATGGCTACACCTTC. Translating it yields CASSYSGGVYGYTF.

The chain has TRBV10-3 and TRBJ2-5, with TRBD1 matching over 7 bases. This CDR3 comprises 13 residues. Germline CDR1 is ENHRY and CDR2 is SYGVKD. The junction had 10 bases not matched to a gene; V was cut back by 11 bases and J by 4 bases. DNA of the CDR3: TGTGCCTCTCGGGACACAGGGGCAGAGACCCAGTACTTC. Protein product: CASRDTGAETQYF.

This clonotype was picked up many times. The CDR3 sequence is CASSPPGLVSYNEQFF. The CDR3 coding sequence is TGTGCCAGCAGCCCGCCGGGACTGGTCTCCTACAATGAGCAGTTCTTC. The chain carries TRBV7-2 and TRBJ2-1, with D maybe TRBD2 (6 bases). The CDR3 has 16 amino acids. Trimming took off 5 bases at V and 0 bases at J, with 14 bases between the two ends. Per the germline V gene, CDR1 is SGHTA and CDR2 is FQGNSA.

V gene TRBV3-1 combines with J gene TRBJ2-1; D is possibly TRBD1 or TRBD2 (7 bases each). Germline V gene sequence: CDR1 LGHDT, CDR2 YNNKEL (reference sequence). V lost 4 bases and J lost 4, with 32 bases in between. CDR3 length equals 21 residues. CDR3 in DNA: TGTGCCAGCAGCCGTGCCCTAGACAGGGTTTCGGCTAGCGGTCTTTACAATGAGCAGTTCTTC. This sequence encodes CASSRALDRVSASGLYNEQFF.

Here the CDR3 DNA reads TGTGCCAGCAGTGCGACAGAAAACTATGGCTACACCTTC. Translated: CASSATENYGYTF. This chain uses TRBV28 with TRBJ1-2; maybe TRBD1 (5 bases). V was cut by 5 bases and J by 2 bases, with 9 bases left in between. CDR3 length equals 13 residues. Germline CDR1 reads MDHEN; CDR2 reads SYDVKM.

At least ten counts were recorded for this clonotype. This chain links TRBV5-1 with TRBJ2-7; D may match TRBD1 or TRBD2 (5 bases each). V lost 4 bases, J lost 0 bases, and 11 bases lay in between. CDR3 size: 14 residues. Germline-derived CDR1 and CDR2 are SGHRS and YFSETQ. CDR3 nucleotide sequence: TGCGCCAGCAGCGTGGGGGTGATCTCCTACGAGCAGTACTTC. It yields the protein CASSVGVISYEQYF.

This clonotype came up a few times. The gene calls are TRBV20-1 and TRBJ2-5; 9 positions agree with TRBD1. There are 15 residues in the CDR3. J was trimmed by 5 bases and V by 3 bases; bases with no gene match: 10. Germline V gene data show CDR1 as DFQATT and CDR2 as SNEGSKA (reference sequence). The CDR3 reads CSARVRDREGETQYF. CDR3 in DNA: TGCAGTGCTAGGGTCAGGGACAGGGAGGGGGAGACCCAGTACTTC.

This clonotype was picked up a small number of times. V gene TRBV18 combines with J gene TRBJ2-1; D gene unclear. Trimming took 3 bases from V and 6 from J, leaving 9 bases between them. Germline V gene sequence: CDR1 KGHSH, CDR2 LQKENI. This CDR3 is built from 13 residues. This chain's CDR3 is CASSPGSRNEQFF. For the CDR3, the DNA is TGTGCCAGCTCACCGGGTAGCCGCAATGAGCAGTTCTTC.

This chain uses TRBV7-2 with TRBJ2-1; 10 positions match TRBD2. This CDR3 has 15 amino acids. Germline loops: CDR1 SGHTA, CDR2 FQGNSA. J lost 7 bases, V lost 8 bases, and 11 bases had no gene match. The CDR3 nucleotides are TGTGCCAGCGGTTGGACTAGCGGTGAATTTAATGAGCAGTTCTTC. Amino acids: CASGWTSGEFNEQFF.

This clonotype has a count of ten or more. The chain uses TRBV4-1 and TRBJ2-1; 14 bases line up with TRBD2. The CDR3 is 15 residues long. V was clipped by 6 bases and J by 5 bases; unmatched bases: 3. Germline V lookup: CDR1 MGHRA, CDR2 YSYEKL. The CDR3 DNA sequence: TGCGCCAGCAGAAGGGGACTAGCGGGAGACAATGAGCAGTTCTTC. Protein product: CASRRGLAGDNEQFF.

In its sample, this clonotype was seen a few times. The V and J genes are TRBV9 and TRBJ2-1; 7 bases line up with TRBD1. J lost 0 bases, V lost 2 bases, and 2 bases had no gene match. This CDR3 comprises 15 residues. Germline V gives CDR1 SGDLS, CDR2 YYNGEE. CDR3 coding DNA: TGTGCCAGCAGCGTTCAGGGGGACTCCTACAATGAGCAGTTCTTC. It encodes CASSVQGDSYNEQFF.

Only a few counts were recorded for this clonotype. The V call is TRBV20-1, the J call TRBJ2-5, with 8 bases lining up with TRBD2. The CDR3 has 15 amino acids. Germline V gives CDR1 DFQATT, CDR2 SNEGSKA (reference sequence). V was clipped by 5 bases and J by 4 bases; unmatched bases: 12. CDR3 residues: CSAEVYGGARETQYF. The CDR3 region has the DNA TGCAGTGCTGAAGTCTACGGGGGGGCAAGAGAGACCCAGTACTTC.

The genes are TRBV25-1 and TRBJ1-1, with D perhaps matching TRBD1 (5 bases). Germline CDR1 reads MGHDK; CDR2 reads SYGVNS. Trimming took off 1 base at V and 1 base at J, with 10 bases between the two ends. The CDR3 consists of 15 residues. The CDR3 DNA sequence: TGTGCCAGCAGTGAATTCAGGGTAGCGAACACTGAAGCTTTCTTT. Translating gives CASSEFRVANTEAFF. Complete variable domain (other parts from reference TRBV25-1 and TRBJ1-1): EADIYQTPRYLVIGTGKKITLECSQTMGHDKMYWYQQDPGMELHLIHYSYGVNSTEKGDLSSESTVSRIRTEHFPLTLESARPSHTSQYLCASSEFRVANTEAFFGQGTRLTVV.

This clonotype was recorded at least ten times. This chain connects TRBV6-5 to TRBJ2-3; 7 nucleotides agree with TRBD2. This CDR3 is 15 amino acids long. V dropped 4 bases and J dropped 0; count of bases not matched to a gene: 4. Germline loops: CDR1 MNHEY, CDR2 SVGAGI. The CDR3 DNA reads TGTGCCAGCAGTTCAAGCGGGGCTAGCACAGATACGCAGTATTTT. It encodes CASSSSGASTDTQYF.

The chain couples TRBV12-3 or TRBV12-4 to TRBJ1-5; 7 positions agree with TRBD1. The CDR3 runs 16 residues. The J segment lost 4 bases and the V segment lost 0 bases, leaving 6 bases of the junction unmatched. The CDR3 sequence is CASSLAPAGGNQPQHF. CDR3 DNA sequence: TGTGCCAGCAGTTTAGCGCCAGCAGGGGGGAATCAGCCCCAGCATTTT.

This clonotype was seen at least ten times. This chain connects TRBV7-7 to TRBJ2-1; 10 bases are shared with TRBD1. The CDR3 sequence is 13 residues long. Germline-derived CDR1 and CDR2 are SSHAT and FNYEAQ (reference sequence). The V and J ends lost 6 bases and 7 bases, in that order; junction bases with no gene match: 3. CDR3 bases: TGTGCCAGCAGTCCGGACAGGGGGAATGAGCAGTTCTTC. Translating it yields CASSPDRGNEQFF. The full variable domain, completed using reference TRBV7-7 and TRBJ2-1, is GAGVSQSPRYKVTKRGQDVTLRCDPISSHATLYWYQQALGQGPEFLTYFNYEAQPDKSGLPSDRFSAERPEGSISTLTIQRTEQRDSAMYRCASSPDRGNEQFFGPGTRLTVL.